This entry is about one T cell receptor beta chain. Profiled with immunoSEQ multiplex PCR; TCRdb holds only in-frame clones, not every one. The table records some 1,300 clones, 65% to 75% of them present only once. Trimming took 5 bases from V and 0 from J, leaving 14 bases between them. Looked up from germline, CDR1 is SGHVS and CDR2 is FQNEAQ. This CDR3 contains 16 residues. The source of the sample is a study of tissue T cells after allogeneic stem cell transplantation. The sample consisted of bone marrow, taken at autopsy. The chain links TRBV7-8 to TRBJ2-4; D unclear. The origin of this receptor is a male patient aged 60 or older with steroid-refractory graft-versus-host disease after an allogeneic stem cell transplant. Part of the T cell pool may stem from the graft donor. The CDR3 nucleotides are TGTGCCAGCAGCCCACCCCTCCGAATAGCCAAAAACATTCAGTACTTC. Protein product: CASSPPLRIAKNIQYF.